A single sample gave rise to the 3 T cell receptor beta chains below, sequenced in a study of a mutant IDH1 vaccine in newly diagnosed glioma. Libraries were prepared by immunoSEQ multiplex PCR; TCRdb keeps only in-frame clonotypes and omits some of them. Of around 100,000 clones listed, just under 90% are singletons. Time point given: week 47, end of study. Topical imiquimod accompanied each vaccine dose, which consisted of 300 ug of mutant IDH1 20-mer peptide. No antigen has been identified for these receptors. Source: PBMCs, taken from a glioma patient whose treatment included an IDH1 peptide vaccine. The receptors shown here come from a woman aged 50 to 60 with glioma.

This chain uses TRBV11-3 with TRBJ1-1; D ambiguous. Between the trimmed V and J ends, which lost 2 bases and 1 base, there was a span of 5 bases. CDR3 length: 13 amino acids. Looked up from germline, CDR1 is SGHNT and CDR2 is YENEEA. CDR3 amino acids: CASSLTGNTEAFF. In DNA form, the CDR3 reads TGTGCCAGCAGCTTAACGGGGAACACTGAAGCTTTCTTT.

The chain is built from TRBV29-1 and TRBJ2-1; 10 bases are shared with TRBD2. V was clipped by 5 bases and J by 2 bases; unmatched bases: 3. There are 14 residues in the CDR3. Germline V lookup: CDR1 SQVTM, CDR2 ANQGSEA. The CDR3 spells CSVSGRAPYNEQFF. Here the CDR3 DNA reads TGCAGCGTTAGCGGGAGGGCCCCCTACAATGAGCAGTTCTTC.

The rearrangement links TRBV4-1 to TRBJ1-6; TRBD1 matches at 8 bases. The CDR3 extends over 17 amino acids. Germline V gene lookup returns CDR1 MGHRA and CDR2 YSYEKL. The ends lost 2 bases at V and 6 bases at J; junction bases unmatched: 9. The CDR3 region is CASSQPTRQGRNSPLHF. The CDR3 region has the DNA TGCGCCAGCAGCCAACCCACCCGACAGGGGCGTAATTCACCCCTCCACTTT.